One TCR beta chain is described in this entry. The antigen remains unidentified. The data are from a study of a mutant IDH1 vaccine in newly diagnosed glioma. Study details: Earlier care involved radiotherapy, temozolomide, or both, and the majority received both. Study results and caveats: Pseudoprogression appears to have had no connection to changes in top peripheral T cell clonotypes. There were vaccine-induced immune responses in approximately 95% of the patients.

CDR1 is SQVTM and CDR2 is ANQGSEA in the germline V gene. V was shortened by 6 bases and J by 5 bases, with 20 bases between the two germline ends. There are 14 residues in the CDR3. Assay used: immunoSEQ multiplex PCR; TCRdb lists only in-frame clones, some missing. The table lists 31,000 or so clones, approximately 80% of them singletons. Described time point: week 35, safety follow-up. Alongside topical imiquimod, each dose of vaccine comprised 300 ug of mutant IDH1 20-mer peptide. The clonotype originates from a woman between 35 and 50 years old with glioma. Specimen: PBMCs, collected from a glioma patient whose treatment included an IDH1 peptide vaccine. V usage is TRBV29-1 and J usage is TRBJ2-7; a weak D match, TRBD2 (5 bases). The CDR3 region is CSVVLETTRDEQYF. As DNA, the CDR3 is TGCAGCGTAGTACTAGAGACCACCCGGGACGAGCAGTACTTC.